These 5 T cell receptor beta chains were sequenced from one sample in a study of shared clonotypes between healthy human individuals. Libraries were prepared by immunoSEQ multiplex PCR; TCRdb keeps only in-frame clonotypes and omits some of them. The sample consists of about 2.4 million clones, 90% to 95% of them appearing once. Sequencing was done on a sample of naive CD4+ T cells sorted from blood. The subset denotes: CD45RA+ positively selected. The receptors originated from a man between 18 and 29 years old in good health.

Points on this clone: Distinct nucleotide sequences in the sample also encode this CDR3. The CDR3 sequence is CASSSGTGDEKLFF. The DNA for the CDR3 is TGTGCCAGCAGCTCCGGGACCGGCGACGAAAAACTGTTTTTT. The chain uses TRBV7-9 and TRBJ1-4; D might be TRBD1 (5 bases). With 4 bases removed from V and 8 bases from J, the gap between germline ends came to 14 bases. This CDR3 region has 14 residues. Germline values: CDR1 SEHNR, CDR2 FQNEAQ (reference sequence). The full variable domain, in which reference TRBV7-9 and TRBJ1-4 provide the parts outside the CDR3, is DTGVSQNPRHKITKRGQNVTFRCDPISEHNRLYWYRQTLGQGPEFLTYFQNEAQLEKSRLLSDRFSAERPKGSFSTLEIQRTEQGDSAMYLCASSSGTGDEKLFFGSGTQLSVL.

This chain uses TRBV28 with TRBJ1-4; D ambiguous. Germline V gives CDR1 MDHEN, CDR2 SYDVKM. Trimming removed 1 base at V and 5 bases at J, with 11 bases between. This CDR3 contains 15 residues. The CDR3 nucleotides are TGTGCCAGCAGTTTATTGGGCGCGGGAAATGAAAAACTGTTTTTT. It translates to CASSLLGAGNEKLFF.

As regards this clone: One junction end does not reproduce the germline sequence, and a read error may be involved. This specimen includes other DNA sequences encoding the same CDR3. This sequence joins TRBV18 and TRBJ1-5; 8 nucleotides line up with TRBD1. CDR1 and CDR2 from the germline V gene are KGHSH and LQKENI. The CDR3 extends over 15 amino acids. DNA of the CDR3: TGTGCCAGCTCACCAGACAGGGGTGGCAACCAGCCCCAGCATTTT. Protein: CASSPDRGGNQPQHF.

The chain combines TRBV30 with TRBJ2-5; D is ambiguous. Germline V CDR1 and CDR2: GTSNPN, SVGIG (reference sequence). Trimming shortened V by 3 bases and J by 5 bases, and 10 bases separated the two germline ends. This CDR3 has 12 residues. CDR3 residues: CAWSGSKETQYF. In DNA, the CDR3 is TGTGCCTGGAGCGGCTCAAAGGAGACCCAGTACTTC.

As to this clone: The identical CDR3 is also encoded by other nucleotide sequences in the sample. The J gene is TRBJ2-2, the V gene TRBV2; a possible D gene is TRBD2 (5 bases). The CDR3 extends over 13 amino acids. Germline values: CDR1 SNHLY, CDR2 FYNNEI. Trimming stripped 5 bases from V and 4 bases from J, with 8 bases between. The CDR3 region has the DNA TGTGCCAGCAGTAGGACTGGCACCGGGGAGCTGTTTTTT. It codes for CASSRTGTGELFF.